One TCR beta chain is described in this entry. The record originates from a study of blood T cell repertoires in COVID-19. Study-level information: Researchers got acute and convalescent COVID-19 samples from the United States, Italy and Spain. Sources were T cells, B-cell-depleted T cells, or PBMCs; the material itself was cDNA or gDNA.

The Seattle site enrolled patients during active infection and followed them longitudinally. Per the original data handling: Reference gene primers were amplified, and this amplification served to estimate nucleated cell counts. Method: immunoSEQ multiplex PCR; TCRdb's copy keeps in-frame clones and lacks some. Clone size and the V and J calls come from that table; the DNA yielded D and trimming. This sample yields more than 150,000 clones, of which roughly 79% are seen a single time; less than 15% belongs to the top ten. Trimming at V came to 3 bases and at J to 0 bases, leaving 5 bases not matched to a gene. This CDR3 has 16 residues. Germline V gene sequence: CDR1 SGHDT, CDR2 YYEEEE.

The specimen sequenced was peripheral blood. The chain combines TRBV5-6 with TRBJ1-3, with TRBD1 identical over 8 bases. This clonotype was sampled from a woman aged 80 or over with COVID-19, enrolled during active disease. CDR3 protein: CASSSWTGYSGNTIYF. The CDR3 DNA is TGTGCCAGCAGCTCCTGGACAGGGTACTCTGGAAACACCATATATTTT.